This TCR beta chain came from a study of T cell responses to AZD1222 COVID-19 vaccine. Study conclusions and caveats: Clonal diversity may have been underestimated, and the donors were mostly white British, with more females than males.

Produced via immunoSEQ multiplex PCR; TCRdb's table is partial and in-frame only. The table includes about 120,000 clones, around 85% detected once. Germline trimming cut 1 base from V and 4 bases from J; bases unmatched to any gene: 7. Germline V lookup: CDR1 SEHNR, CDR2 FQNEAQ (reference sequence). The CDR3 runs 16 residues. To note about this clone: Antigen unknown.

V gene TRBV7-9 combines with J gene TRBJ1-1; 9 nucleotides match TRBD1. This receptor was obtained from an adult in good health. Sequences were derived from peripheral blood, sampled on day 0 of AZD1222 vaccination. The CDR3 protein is CASSLVQGTGSTEAFF. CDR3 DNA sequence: TGTGCCAGCAGCTTAGTCCAGGGGACAGGGTCCACTGAAGCTTTCTTT.